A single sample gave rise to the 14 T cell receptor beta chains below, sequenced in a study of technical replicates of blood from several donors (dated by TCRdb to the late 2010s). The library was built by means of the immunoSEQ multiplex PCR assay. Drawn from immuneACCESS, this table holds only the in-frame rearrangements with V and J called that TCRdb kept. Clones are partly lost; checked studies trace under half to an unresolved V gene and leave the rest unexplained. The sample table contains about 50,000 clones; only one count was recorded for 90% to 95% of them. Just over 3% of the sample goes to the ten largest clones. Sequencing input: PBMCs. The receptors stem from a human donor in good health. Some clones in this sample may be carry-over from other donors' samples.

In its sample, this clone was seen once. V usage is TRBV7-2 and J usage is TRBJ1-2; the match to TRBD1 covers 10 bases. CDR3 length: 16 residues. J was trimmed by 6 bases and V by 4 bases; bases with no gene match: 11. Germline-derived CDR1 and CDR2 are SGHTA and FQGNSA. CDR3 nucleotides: TGTGCCAGCAGCTGGGGGACAGGGGTAGTCCCGAATGGCTACACCTTC. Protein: CASSWGTGVVPNGYTF.

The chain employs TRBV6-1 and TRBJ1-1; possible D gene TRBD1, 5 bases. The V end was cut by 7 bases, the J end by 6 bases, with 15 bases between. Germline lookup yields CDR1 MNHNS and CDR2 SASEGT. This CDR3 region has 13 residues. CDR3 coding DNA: TGTGCCAGCACCACGAGCCGGGGGGCTGAAGCTTTCTTT. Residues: CASTTSRGAEAFF.

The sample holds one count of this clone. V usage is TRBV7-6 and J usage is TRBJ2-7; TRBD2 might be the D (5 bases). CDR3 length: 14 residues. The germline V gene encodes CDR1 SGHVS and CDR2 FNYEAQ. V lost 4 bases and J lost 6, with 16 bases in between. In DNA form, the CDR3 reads TGTGCCAGCAGCTCAGGCGGGCCAGCCGGCGAGCAGTACTTC. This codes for CASSSGGPAGEQYF. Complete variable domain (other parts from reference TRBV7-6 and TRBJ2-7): GAGVSQSPRYKVTKRGQDVALRCDPISGHVSLYWYRQALGQGPEFLTYFNYEAQQDKSGLPNDRFSAERPEGSISTLTIQRTEQRDSAMYRCASSSGGPAGEQYFGPGTRLTVT.

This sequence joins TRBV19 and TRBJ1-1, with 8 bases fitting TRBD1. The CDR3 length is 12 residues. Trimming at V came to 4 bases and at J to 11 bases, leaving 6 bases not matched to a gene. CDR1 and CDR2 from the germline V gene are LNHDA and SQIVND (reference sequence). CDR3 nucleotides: TGTGCCAGTAGTAGTCACAGGGGGTGGGCTTTCTTT. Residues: CASSSHRGWAFF. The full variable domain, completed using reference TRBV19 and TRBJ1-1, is DGGITQSPKYLFRKEGQNVTLSCEQNLNHDAMYWYRQDPGQGLRLIYYSQIVNDFQKGDIAEGYSVSREKKESFPLTVTSAQKNPTAFYLCASSSHRGWAFFGQGTRLTVV.

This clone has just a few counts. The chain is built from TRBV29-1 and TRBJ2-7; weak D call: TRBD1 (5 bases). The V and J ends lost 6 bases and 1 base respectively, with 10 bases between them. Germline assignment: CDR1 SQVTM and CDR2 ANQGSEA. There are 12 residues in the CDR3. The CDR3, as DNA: TGCAGCGTAAAAGGGGCGTCCTACGAGCAGTACTTC. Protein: CSVKGASYEQYF.

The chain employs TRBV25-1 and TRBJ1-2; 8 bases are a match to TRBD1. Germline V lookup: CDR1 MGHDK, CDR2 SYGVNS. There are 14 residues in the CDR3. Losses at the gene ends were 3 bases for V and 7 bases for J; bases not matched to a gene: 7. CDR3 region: CASSDPGGGFGYTF. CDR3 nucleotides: TGTGCCAGCAGTGATCCAGGGGGCGGTTTTGGCTACACCTTC.

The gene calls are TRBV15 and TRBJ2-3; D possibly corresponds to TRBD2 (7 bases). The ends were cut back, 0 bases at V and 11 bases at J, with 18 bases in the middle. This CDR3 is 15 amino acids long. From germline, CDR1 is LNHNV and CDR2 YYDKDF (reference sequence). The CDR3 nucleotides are TGTGCCACCAGCAGAGATGCCCGGCAGGGGACTATGCAGTATTTT. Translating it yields CATSRDARQGTMQYF.

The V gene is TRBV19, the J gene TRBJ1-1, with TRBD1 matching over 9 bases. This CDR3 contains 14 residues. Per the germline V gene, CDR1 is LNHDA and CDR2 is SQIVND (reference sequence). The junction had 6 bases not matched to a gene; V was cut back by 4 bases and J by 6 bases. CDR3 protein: CASSSRDRDPEAFF. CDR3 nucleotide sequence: TGTGCCAGTAGTAGCCGGGACAGGGACCCTGAAGCTTTCTTT.

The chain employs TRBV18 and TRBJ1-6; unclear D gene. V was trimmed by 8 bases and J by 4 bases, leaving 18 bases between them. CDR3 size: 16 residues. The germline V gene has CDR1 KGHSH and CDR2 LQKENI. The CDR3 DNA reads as TGTGCCAGCCCCTATAACCCTCATAGATATAATTCACCCCTCCACTTT. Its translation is CASPYNPHRYNSPLHF.

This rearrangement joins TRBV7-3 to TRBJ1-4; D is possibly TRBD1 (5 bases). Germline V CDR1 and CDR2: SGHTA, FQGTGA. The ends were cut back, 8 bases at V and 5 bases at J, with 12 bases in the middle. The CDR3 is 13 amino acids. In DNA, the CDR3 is TGTGCCAGCGCGGCAGGGCGGAATGAAAAACTGTTTTTT. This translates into CASAAGRNEKLFF.

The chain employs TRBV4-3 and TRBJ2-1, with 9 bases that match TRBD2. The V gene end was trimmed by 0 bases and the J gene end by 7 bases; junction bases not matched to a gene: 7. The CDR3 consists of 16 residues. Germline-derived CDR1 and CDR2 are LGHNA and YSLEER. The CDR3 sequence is CASSQDRLAGRNEQFF. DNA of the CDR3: TGCGCCAGCAGCCAAGATCGGCTAGCGGGACGGAATGAGCAGTTCTTC.

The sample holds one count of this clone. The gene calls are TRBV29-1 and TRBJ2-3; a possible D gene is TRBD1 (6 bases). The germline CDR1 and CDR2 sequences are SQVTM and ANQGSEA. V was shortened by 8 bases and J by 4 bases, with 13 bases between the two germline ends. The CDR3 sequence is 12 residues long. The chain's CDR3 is CSLPQGPDTQYF. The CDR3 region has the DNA TGCAGCCTCCCACAGGGTCCAGATACGCAGTATTTT.

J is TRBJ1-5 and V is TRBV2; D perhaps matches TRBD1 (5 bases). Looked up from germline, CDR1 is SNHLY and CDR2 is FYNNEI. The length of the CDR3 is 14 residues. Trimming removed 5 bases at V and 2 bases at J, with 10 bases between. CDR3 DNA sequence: TGTGCCAGCAGTCCGGGACTCGGCAATCAGCCCCAGCATTTT. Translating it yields CASSPGLGNQPQHF.

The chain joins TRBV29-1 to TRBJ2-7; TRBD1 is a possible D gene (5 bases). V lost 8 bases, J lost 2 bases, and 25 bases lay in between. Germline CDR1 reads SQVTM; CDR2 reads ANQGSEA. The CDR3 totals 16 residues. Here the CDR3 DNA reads TGCAGCTCCCCCGGGCAGGGTATAGTTTCAACCTACGAGCAGTACTTC. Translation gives CSSPGQGIVSTYEQYF.